The present entry profiles one T cell receptor (beta chain) with its context. This entry is derived from a study of OX40 agonist ivuxolimab in advanced cancers. Germline-derived CDR1 and CDR2 are SGHVS and FQNEAQ. The length of the CDR3 is 14 residues. Trimming removed 5 bases from V and 6 bases from J, with 14 bases in between. Data came from immunoSEQ multiplex PCR; TCRdb stores just in-frame clones and leaves some out. The sample has some 82,000 clones, 94% seen once; the top ten hold 9.5% to 12%. V gene TRBV7-8 combines with J gene TRBJ2-1; D is possibly TRBD2 (5 bases). The sequenced sample was CD4+ or CD8+ T cells sorted from blood, obtained in a trial of the OX40 agonist ivuxolimab. This clonotype originated in an adult with an advanced solid tumor such as melanoma, head and neck, liver or kidney cancer. CDR3 in DNA: TGTGCCAGCAGCCCTCATGAGGGTCGCAATGAGCAGTTCTTC. Encoded protein: CASSPHEGRNEQFF. Filled out from reference TRBV7-8 and TRBJ2-1, the complete variable domain reads GAGVSQSPRYKVAKRGQDVALRCDPISGHVSLFWYQQALGQGPEFLTYFQNEAQLDKSGLPSDRFFAERPEGSVSTLKIQRTQQEDSAVYLCASSPHEGRNEQFFGPGTRLTVL.